This entry lists 27 T cell receptor beta chains sequenced from one sample in a study of blood T cell repertoires in COVID-19. This table comes from immunoSEQ multiplex PCR, and its TCRdb copy is limited to in-frame clones, with some not included. Of roughly 140,000 clones listed, 85% to 90% were seen once; the top ten hold around 14%. The sequenced sample consisted of peripheral blood. The receptors stem from a woman aged 40 to 50 with acute or convalescent COVID-19.

This clone has a single count. V gene TRBV10-3 combines with J gene TRBJ1-1; D unclear. The germline V gene encodes CDR1 ENHRY and CDR2 SYGVKD. V lost 3 bases and J lost 4, with 9 bases in between. The CDR3 has 13 residues. CDR3 region: CAISEIRSTEAFF. CDR3 bases: TGTGCCATCAGTGAAATACGGAGCACTGAAGCTTTCTTT.

The chain couples TRBV7-2 to TRBJ2-3; 9 nucleotides align to TRBD2. Germline values: CDR1 SGHTA, CDR2 FQGNSA. The trim removed 6 bases at V and 11 bases at J, leaving 18 bases unmatched. The CDR3 runs 16 residues. CDR3 coding DNA: TGTGCCAGCAGACCAGGGGGACTAGCCCTACGGCGGGGGCAGTATTTT. It yields the protein CASRPGGLALRRGQYF.

J is TRBJ2-1 and V is TRBV7-8, with 8 bases identical to TRBD2. The CDR3 has 14 amino acids. From germline, CDR1 is SGHVS and CDR2 FQNEAQ. V lost 4 bases to trimming and J lost 3 bases; unmatched junction nucleotides: 2. The CDR3 nucleotides are TGTGCCAGCAGCTCACTAGCGGTCTACAATGAGCAGTTCTTC. As protein: CASSSLAVYNEQFF.

The chain employs TRBV12-2 and TRBJ2-3; TRBD2 was called by the table and not checked on the DNA. TRBV12-2 is labeled a pseudogene. CDR3 length equals 14 residues. The DNA of the CDR3 is TGTGCAAGTCGCTTAGGGCCCCCGGGGGGAACGCAGTATTTT. Translating gives CASRLGPPGGTQYF.

This chain joins TRBV9 and TRBJ2-2; 9 bases align to TRBD2. The CDR3 has 19 amino acids. J lost 0 bases, V lost 4 bases, and 13 bases had no gene match. Looked up from germline, CDR1 is SGDLS and CDR2 is YYNGEE. For the CDR3, the DNA is TGTGCCAGCAGCAGCCGTTCCGGGACTAGCTACGCGAACACCGGGGAGCTGTTTTTT. This encodes CASSSRSGTSYANTGELFF.

V gene TRBV14 combines with J gene TRBJ2-1; 14 nucleotides match TRBD2. The CDR3 length is 16 residues. CDR1 is SGHDN and CDR2 is FVKESK in the germline V gene. J lost 8 bases, V lost 4 bases, and 7 bases had no gene match. The CDR3, as DNA: TGTGCCAGCAGCCCAAAGGGACTAGCGGGAGAGGATGAGCAGTTCTTC. This gives the protein CASSPKGLAGEDEQFF.

This sequence joins TRBV5-1 and TRBJ2-5; D is undetermined. CDR1 and CDR2 (germline): SGHRS, YFSETQ. Trimming removed 2 bases at V and 5 bases at J, with 13 bases between. The CDR3 is 14 amino acids. Written as DNA, the CDR3 is TGCGCCAGCAGCTTCGGGTCGCAAGTGGAGACCCAGTACTTC. It translates to CASSFGSQVETQYF.

The rearrangement uses TRBV6-1 and TRBJ2-2, with 8 nucleotides matching TRBD1. CDR1 is MNHNS, CDR2 SASEGT, per germline. The J segment lost 2 bases and the V segment lost 4 bases, leaving 12 bases of the junction unmatched. The CDR3 loop spans 18 amino acids. CDR3 amino acids: CASSVGRGPSLNTGELFF. CDR3 DNA: TGTGCCAGCAGTGTGGGCAGGGGGCCCTCCCTTAACACCGGGGAGCTGTTTTTT.

J is TRBJ2-7 and V is TRBV27; the match to TRBD1 covers 8 bases. The CDR3 is made up of 15 amino acids. The germline V gene has CDR1 MNHEY and CDR2 SMNVEV (reference sequence). V lost 7 bases, J lost 1 base, and 9 bases stayed unmatched. For the CDR3, the DNA is TGTGCCAGCAAATACCGGGACAGGTTGTCCTACGAGCAGTACTTC. Protein product: CASKYRDRLSYEQYF.

The rearrangement links TRBV5-6 to TRBJ1-2; possible D gene TRBD1, 5 bases. Germline V CDR1 and CDR2: SGHDT, YYEEEE. This CDR3 has 13 residues. Trimming took 3 bases from V and 4 from J, leaving 10 bases between them. The CDR3 bases are TGTGCCAGCAGCTCTCGGGGGGGCTATGGCTACACCTTC. This translates into CASSSRGGYGYTF.

This clone came up once. The sample has other DNA sequences that encode this CDR3 too. V usage is TRBV3-1 (or the pseudogene TRBV3-2) and J usage is TRBJ1-1; D is unclear. Germline V gives CDR1 LGHDT, CDR2 YNNKEL (reference sequence). This CDR3 region has 12 residues. The V end lost 4 bases, the J end lost 4 bases, and 7 bases lay between the germline ends. CDR3 DNA sequence: TGTGCCAGCAGCCCGACGGGCACTGAAGCTTTCTTT. Its translation is CASSPTGTEAFF.

The rearrangement links TRBV20-1 to TRBJ1-4; no definite D call. CDR1 is DFQATT and CDR2 is SNEGSKA in the germline V gene (reference sequence). The CDR3 consists of 11 residues. V was cut by 6 bases and J by 8 bases, with 10 bases left in between. The CDR3 region is CSAPRGEKLFF. DNA of the CDR3: TGCAGTGCCCCCCGAGGGGAAAAACTGTTTTTT.

This sequence joins TRBV10-3 and TRBJ1-3, with D possibly matching TRBD1 (5 bases). This CDR3 spans 14 amino acids. Trimming left V 10 bases short and J 0 bases short, with 13 bases between. Germline V lookup: CDR1 ENHRY, CDR2 SYGVKD. The CDR3 nucleotides are TGTGCCACCCAGGACATCAACTCTGGAAACACCATATATTTT. The encoded protein is CATQDINSGNTIYF.

J is TRBJ1-2 and V is TRBV5-1, with TRBD1 matching 8 bases. CDR1 and CDR2 from the germline V gene are SGHRS and YFSETQ. With 4 bases clipped from V and 6 bases from J, the junction kept 8 bases outside the gene matches. The CDR3 totals 14 residues. The chain's CDR3 is CASSISGQVNGYTF. CDR3 DNA: TGCGCCAGCAGCATATCGGGACAGGTGAATGGCTACACCTTC.

V gene TRBV25-1 combines with J gene TRBJ1-1; no clear D gene. This CDR3 has 14 residues. V was shortened by 6 bases and J by 0 bases, with 11 bases between the two germline ends. The germline gives CDR1 MGHDK, CDR2 SYGVNS. The CDR3 nucleotides read TGTGCCAGCAGGACGAGCGGGTTGAACACTGAAGCTTTCTTT. It translates to CASRTSGLNTEAFF.

V is TRBV11-3 and J is TRBJ2-1; 8 bases are a match to TRBD2. J gave up 9 bases and V 1 base, and 5 bases lay outside the gene matches. This CDR3 spans 14 amino acids. Germline V lookup: CDR1 SGHNT, CDR2 YENEEA. CDR3 in DNA: TGTGCCAGCAGCTTAGTGGGACTAGAGGGTGAGCAGTTCTTC. Amino acids: CASSLVGLEGEQFF.

The J gene is TRBJ2-2, the V gene TRBV19; perhaps TRBD2 as D (6 bases). Trimming removed 7 bases from V and 4 bases from J, with 19 bases in between. The CDR3 contains 16 residues. CDR1 LNHDA and CDR2 SQIVND come from the germline V gene (reference sequence). CDR3 in amino acids: CASNTGRQGGTGELFF. The CDR3 DNA sequence: TGTGCCAGTAACACTGGGAGGCAGGGCGGCACCGGGGAGCTGTTTTTT.

As concerns this clone: The sample has other DNA sequences that encode this CDR3 too. The rearrangement links TRBV6-5 to TRBJ1-2, with a tentative D call TRBD1 (6 bases). The CDR3 is 12 residues long. Between the trimmed V and J ends, which lost 6 bases and 4 bases, there was a span of 9 bases. From germline, CDR1 is MNHEY and CDR2 SVGAGI. The CDR3 sequence: CASRDSLYGYTF. In nucleotides, the CDR3 is TGTGCCAGCAGGGACAGCCTCTATGGCTACACCTTC.

This clone has a single count. The chain has TRBV12-3 or TRBV12-4 and TRBJ2-5; D unclear. The CDR3 contains 11 residues. V gave up 5 bases and J gave up 5 bases, with 6 bases separating them. The CDR3 bases are TGTGCCAGCAGTATCGGGGAGACCCAGTACTTC. Its translation is CASSIGETQYF.

This chain uses TRBV18 with TRBJ2-3; TRBD1 matches 9 bases. This CDR3 has 15 residues. V shed 5 bases and J 9 bases; nucleotides not matched to a gene: 12. Germline V gives CDR1 KGHSH, CDR2 LQKENI. The CDR3 loop reads CASSSRDRATLTQYF. The CDR3 DNA reads as TGTGCCAGCTCATCCCGGGACAGGGCGACGTTAACGCAGTATTTT.

J is TRBJ2-1 and V is TRBV3-1 (or the pseudogene TRBV3-2); 7 bases agree with TRBD2. After removal of 1 base from V and 3 bases from J, the junction contained 3 bases not matched to a gene. This CDR3 has 15 amino acids. In germline, CDR1 is LGHDT, CDR2 YNNKEL (reference sequence). CDR3 sequence: CASSQGGGSYNEQFF. For the CDR3, the DNA is TGTGCCAGCAGCCAAGGGGGCGGGAGCTACAATGAGCAGTTCTTC.

The J gene is TRBJ2-2, the V gene TRBV11-3; 9 bases are a match to TRBD1. V lost 5 bases, J lost 5 bases, and 18 bases stayed unmatched. Germline CDR1 and CDR2: SGHNT and YENEEA. This CDR3 has 19 amino acids. DNA for the CDR3: TGTGCCAGCAGCCTGTCCTCGTTCGGGACAGGGAGATGGACCGGGGAGCTGTTTTTT. Its protein is CASSLSSFGTGRWTGELFF. Variable domain in full (rest from reference TRBV11-3 and TRBJ2-2): EAGVVQSPRYKIIEKKQPVAFWCNPISGHNTLYWYLQNLGQGPELLIRYENEEAVDDSQLPKDRFSAERLKGVDSTLKIQPAELGDSAVYLCASSLSSFGTGRWTGELFFGEGSRLTVL.

In its sample, this clone was seen once. The chain employs TRBV30 and TRBJ1-2; TRBD1 aligns across 7 bases. CDR3 length: 15 residues. V shed 3 bases and J 5 bases; nucleotides not matched to a gene: 12. Germline CDR1 is GTSNPN and CDR2 is SVGIG (reference sequence). This CDR3 is CAWRPLGTEVYGYTF. The CDR3 DNA sequence: TGTGCCTGGAGGCCCCTCGGGACAGAGGTTTATGGCTACACCTTC.

This chain uses TRBV5-1 with TRBJ1-1; no clear D gene. The CDR3 has 13 amino acids. Trimming pared 2 bases from V and 2 bases from J, leaving 7 bases between. Germline V gives CDR1 SGHRS, CDR2 YFSETQ. The CDR3 bases are TGCGCCAGCAGCTTTGCGGGAAACACTGAAGCTTTCTTT. It encodes CASSFAGNTEAFF.

The chain has TRBV9 and TRBJ1-1; D is possibly TRBD1 (5 bases). V shed 4 bases and J shed 5 bases, with 18 bases lying between them. In germline, CDR1 is SGDLS, CDR2 YYNGEE. This CDR3 has 15 amino acids. The CDR3 region is CASSPGGWSETEAFF. In nucleotides, the CDR3 is TGTGCCAGCAGCCCCGGGGGATGGTCGGAAACTGAAGCTTTCTTT.

The chain joins TRBV19 to TRBJ2-1, with 11 bases aligning to TRBD2. The V segment lost 3 bases and the J segment 7 bases; nucleotides outside the gene matches: 5. This CDR3 comprises 15 residues. CDR1 LNHDA and CDR2 SQIVND come from the germline V gene (reference sequence). The CDR3, as DNA: TGTGCCAGTAGTATTTGGCTAGCGGGGGGAAATGAGCAGTTCTTC. Its translation is CASSIWLAGGNEQFF. The complete variable domain, with remaining parts taken from reference TRBV19 and TRBJ2-1, reads DGGITQSPKYLFRKEGQNVTLSCEQNLNHDAMYWYRQDPGQGLRLIYYSQIVNDFQKGDIAEGYSVSREKKESFPLTVTSAQKNPTAFYLCASSIWLAGGNEQFFGPGTRLTVL.

The chain couples TRBV5-5 to TRBJ2-7, with 14 bases lining up with TRBD2. The CDR3 contains 18 residues. Trimming removed 1 base from V and 2 bases from J; junction bases left unmatched: 8. Germline CDR1 and CDR2: SGHKS and YYEKEE (reference sequence). Here the CDR3 DNA reads TGTGCCAGCAGCTTGATGCCGGGACTAGCGGGAGAGCCCTACGAGCAGTACTTC. Translating it yields CASSLMPGLAGEPYEQYF.